This TCR beta chain was identified during a study of T cells expressing NK-cell markers. In the study overall: Most of the eight sequenced donors tested HCMV-seropositive; one tested seronegative. Study findings and constraints: Clarity on HCMV specificity was lacking for the expanded NKG2C+ T cell clones. More than 5 donors had dominant NKG2C+ clonotypes that comprised roughly 1.0-7.5% of their CD8+ T cells.

TCRdb reworked the 5' RACE reads into one entry per CDR3 protein, no DNA. This sample's clone table lists 450,000 to 600,000 distinct CDR3 sequences. About this clonotype itself: The antigen is undetermined.

This CDR3 contains 13 residues. The source is a man in his late teens or twenties in good health. Sequencing input: blood T cells: a sorted CD56 or NKG2C T cell subset, CD4+ or CD8+ T cells, or bulk PBMC T cells (not recorded which). This chain links TRBV12-3 or TRBV12-4 with TRBJ1-1; the D call of TRBD1 rests on TCRdb alone, since no DNA is present to check it. This chain's CDR3 is CASSPTGQIEAFF.